The 10 T cell receptor beta chains presented below share a single source sample, sequenced in a study of T cell changes during pregnancy in multiple sclerosis. Method: immunoSEQ multiplex PCR; TCRdb's copy keeps in-frame clones and lacks some. This table holds approximately 49,000 clones, approximately 92% found once. The source material was peripheral blood, sampled after pregnancy. The receptors stem from a female donor with multiple sclerosis, enrolled in a pregnancy study.

The CDR3, as DNA: TGTGCCAGCAGCTTCCGGGGGGGAGCGCAGTATTTT. Amino acid sequence: CASSFRGGAQYF. The chain combines TRBV27 with TRBJ2-3; 8 bases map to TRBD2. The CDR3 is 12 amino acids. From germline, CDR1 is MNHEY and CDR2 SMNVEV (reference sequence). The V and J ends lost 6 bases and 10 bases, in that order; junction bases with no gene match: 6.

This clone has a single count. This sequence joins TRBV2 and TRBJ1-1, with D unresolved. The germline V gene has CDR1 SNHLY and CDR2 FYNNEI. The CDR3 sequence is 14 residues long. V lost 6 bases and J lost 0, with 11 bases in between. The CDR3 DNA follows: TGTGCCAGCAGCAGGTCTCTCATGAACACTGAAGCTTTCTTT. This gives the protein CASSRSLMNTEAFF.

The rearrangement joins TRBV6-5 to TRBJ1-5; D not certain. V was trimmed by 2 bases and J by 2 bases, leaving 4 bases between them. Germline V gives CDR1 MNHEY, CDR2 SVGAGI. This CDR3 comprises 13 residues. CDR3 loop: CASSYGRNQPQHF. The CDR3 DNA reads as TGTGCCAGCAGTTACGGCCGCAATCAGCCCCAGCATTTT.

This clone was found once. The chain joins TRBV5-6 to TRBJ2-7; tentative D call: TRBD1 (5 bases). V gave up 2 bases and J gave up 3 bases, with 12 bases separating them. Germline CDR1 is SGHDT and CDR2 is YYEEEE. The CDR3 is made up of 14 amino acids. Written as DNA, the CDR3 is TGTGCCAGCAGCTTCCAGGGCTCGAACTACGAGCAGTACTTC. This gives the protein CASSFQGSNYEQYF.

This chain uses TRBV11-2 with TRBJ2-1; 9 positions match TRBD2. CDR3 length equals 15 residues. The junction had 6 bases not matched to a gene; V was cut back by 3 bases and J by 6 bases. Germline-derived CDR1 and CDR2 are SGHAT and FQNNGV. CDR3 nucleotides: TGTGCCAGCAGCTTTGGCGGGGGGGGCATCAATGAGCAGTTCTTC. This gives the protein CASSFGGGGINEQFF.

The CDR3 DNA follows: TGTGCCAGCAGTTCGAACGGCAGGACTAATGAAAAACTGTTTTTT. Translation: CASSSNGRTNEKLFF. This chain links TRBV27 with TRBJ1-4; D is ambiguous. V was pared by 4 bases and J by 2 bases, with 11 bases between. CDR1 and CDR2 from the germline V gene are MNHEY and SMNVEV (reference sequence). The CDR3 consists of 15 residues.

The genes are TRBV29-1 and TRBJ2-5; TRBD1 matches at 9 bases. V gave up 6 bases and J gave up 5 bases; unmatched junction bases: 13. Germline V CDR1 and CDR2: SQVTM, ANQGSEA. This CDR3 is 15 amino acids long. CDR3 in DNA: TGCAGCGTGGGGACAGGGTCGGTCCCAGAGGAGACCCAGTACTTC. It specifies CSVGTGSVPEETQYF.

The chain couples TRBV19 to TRBJ2-1; possible D gene TRBD2, 5 bases. The CDR3 loop spans 15 amino acids. Germline V gene lookup returns CDR1 LNHDA and CDR2 SQIVND (reference sequence). Trimming cost V 8 bases and J 7 bases, with 21 bases left between them. CDR3 nucleotides: TGTGCCAGTCAGCCCTGGGCCGGGGTTGGGAATGAGCAGTTCTTC. Translation gives CASQPWAGVGNEQFF.

This chain links TRBV7-2 with TRBJ2-5; D is perhaps TRBD2 (5 bases). Germline V gives CDR1 SGHTA, CDR2 FQGNSA. Trimming took off 4 bases at V and 5 bases at J, with 11 bases between the two ends. This CDR3 is 13 amino acids long. This chain's CDR3 is CASSYWTRETQYF. The CDR3 nucleotides are TGTGCCAGCAGCTACTGGACTCGCGAGACCCAGTACTTC.

The chain joins TRBV7-9 to TRBJ2-1; 9 bases agree with TRBD2. The CDR3 has 13 residues. The junction had 9 bases not matched to a gene; V was cut back by 11 bases and J by 7 bases. The V gene's germline CDR1 is SEHNR and CDR2 FQNEAQ (reference sequence). CDR3 sequence (DNA): TGTGCCGCGTCGGGGACTAGCAGAAATGAGCAGTTCTTC. Protein product: CAASGTSRNEQFF. The full variable domain, in which reference TRBV7-9 and TRBJ2-1 provide the parts outside the CDR3, is DTGVSQNPRHKITKRGQNVTFRCDPISEHNRLYWYRQTLGQGPEFLTYFQNEAQLEKSRLLSDRFSAERPKGSFSTLEIQRTEQGDSAMYLCAASGTSRNEQFFGPGTRLTVL.